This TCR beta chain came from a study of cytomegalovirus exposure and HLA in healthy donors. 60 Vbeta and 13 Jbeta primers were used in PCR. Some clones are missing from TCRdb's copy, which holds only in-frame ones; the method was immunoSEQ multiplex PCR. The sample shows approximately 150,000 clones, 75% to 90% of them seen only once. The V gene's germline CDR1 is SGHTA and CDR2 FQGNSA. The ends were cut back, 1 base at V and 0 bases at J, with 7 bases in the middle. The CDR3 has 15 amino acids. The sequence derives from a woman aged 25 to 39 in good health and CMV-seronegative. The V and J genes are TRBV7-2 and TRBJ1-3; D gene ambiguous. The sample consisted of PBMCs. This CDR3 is CASSLVPDSGNTIYF. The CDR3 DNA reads TGTGCCAGCAGCTTAGTGCCAGACTCTGGAAACACCATATATTTT.